The 4 T cell receptor beta chains below were found in one sample sequenced in a study of CD8 T cells in Susac syndrome (dated by TCRdb to between 2017 and 2020). The library was produced with the immunoSEQ multiplex PCR assay. RNA was extracted using the RNeasy kit, and roughly 0.45 to 1 microgram was reverse transcribed with random hexamers. TCRdb itself trimmed the public reads at Q25 with fastp, ran MiXCR and retained productive beta chains. For every CDR3 protein sequence, its rows merge into one entry that carries the most common genes and DNA. A total of fewer than 350,000 distinct CDR3 sequences appear in this sample, 89% of them only once. The ten largest clones add up to more than 0.15% of the sample. The specimen sequenced was CD8+ T cells from PBMCs. All receptors come from a human donor with multiple sclerosis.

The J gene is TRBJ2-7, the V gene TRBV7-6; D gene unclear. CDR1 is SGHVS and CDR2 is FNYEAQ in the germline V gene. Trimming cost V 4 bases and J 2 bases, with 9 bases left between them. This CDR3 is 13 amino acids long. The CDR3 is CASSSPRTYEQYF. CDR3 sequence (DNA): TGTGCCAGCAGCTCACCACGGACCTACGAGCAGTACTTC.

The V call is TRBV14, the J call TRBJ2-7; D is unclear. CDR1 is SGHDN and CDR2 is FVKESK in the germline V gene. Trimming pared 2 bases from V and 2 bases from J, leaving 13 bases between. The CDR3 is 15 residues long. CDR3 DNA: TGTGCCAGCAGCCAATCGGCCAGGTCTACCTACGAGCAGTACTTC. Translated, it gives CASSQSARSTYEQYF.

This chain connects TRBV4-1 to TRBJ2-5; 11 bases align to TRBD2. This CDR3 comprises 16 residues. V lost 0 bases to trimming and J lost 7 bases; unmatched junction nucleotides: 7. Germline CDR1 and CDR2: MGHRA and YSYEKL. The CDR3, as DNA: TGCGCCAGCAGCCAAGAAATAACAGGACTAGCGGGGACCCAGTACTTC. The encoded protein is CASSQEITGLAGTQYF.

The J gene is TRBJ2-1, the V gene TRBV19; D is possibly TRBD2 (8 bases). Looked up from germline, CDR1 is LNHDA and CDR2 is SQIVND (reference sequence). The CDR3 has 15 residues. Trimming took 7 bases from V and 10 from J, leaving 23 bases between them. For the CDR3, the DNA is TGTGCCAGTAAGGAGGGGGCTAGCGGGTTCTACGAGCAGTTCTTC. It yields the protein CASKEGASGFYEQFF.